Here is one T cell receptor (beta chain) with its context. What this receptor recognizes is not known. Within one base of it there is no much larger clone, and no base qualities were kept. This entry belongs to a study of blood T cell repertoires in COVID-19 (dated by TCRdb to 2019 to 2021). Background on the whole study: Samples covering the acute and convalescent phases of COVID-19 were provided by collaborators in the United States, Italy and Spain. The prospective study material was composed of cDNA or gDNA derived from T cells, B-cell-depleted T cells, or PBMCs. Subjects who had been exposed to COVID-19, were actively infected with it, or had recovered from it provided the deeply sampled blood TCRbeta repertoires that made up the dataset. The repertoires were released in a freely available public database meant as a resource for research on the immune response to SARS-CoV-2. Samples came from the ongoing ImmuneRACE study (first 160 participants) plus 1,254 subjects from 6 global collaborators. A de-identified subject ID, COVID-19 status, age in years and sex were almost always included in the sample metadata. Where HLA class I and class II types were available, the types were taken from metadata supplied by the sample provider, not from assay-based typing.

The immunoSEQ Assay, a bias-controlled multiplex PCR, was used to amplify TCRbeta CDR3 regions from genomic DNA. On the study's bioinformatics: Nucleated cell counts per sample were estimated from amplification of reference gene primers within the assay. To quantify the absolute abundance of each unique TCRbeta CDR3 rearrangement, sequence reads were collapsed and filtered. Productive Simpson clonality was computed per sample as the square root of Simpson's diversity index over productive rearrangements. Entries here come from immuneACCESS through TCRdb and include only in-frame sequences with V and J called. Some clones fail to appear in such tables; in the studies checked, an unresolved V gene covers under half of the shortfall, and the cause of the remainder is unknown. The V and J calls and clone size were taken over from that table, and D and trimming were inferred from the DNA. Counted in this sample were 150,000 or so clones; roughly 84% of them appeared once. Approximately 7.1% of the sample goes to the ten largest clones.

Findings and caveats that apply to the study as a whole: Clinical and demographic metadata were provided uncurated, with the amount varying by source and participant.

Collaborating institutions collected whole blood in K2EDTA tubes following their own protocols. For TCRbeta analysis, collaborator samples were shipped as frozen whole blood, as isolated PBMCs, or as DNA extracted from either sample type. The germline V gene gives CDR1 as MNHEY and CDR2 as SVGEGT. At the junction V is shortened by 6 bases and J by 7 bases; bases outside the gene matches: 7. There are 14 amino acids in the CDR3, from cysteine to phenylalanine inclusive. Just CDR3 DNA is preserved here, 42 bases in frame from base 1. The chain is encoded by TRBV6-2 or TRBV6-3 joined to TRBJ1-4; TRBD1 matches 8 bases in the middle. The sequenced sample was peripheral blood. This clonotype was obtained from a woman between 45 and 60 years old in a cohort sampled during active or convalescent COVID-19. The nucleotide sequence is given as TGTGCCAGCAGCCAGGACAGGGTATCTGAAAAACTGTTTTTT. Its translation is CASSQDRVSEKLFF.